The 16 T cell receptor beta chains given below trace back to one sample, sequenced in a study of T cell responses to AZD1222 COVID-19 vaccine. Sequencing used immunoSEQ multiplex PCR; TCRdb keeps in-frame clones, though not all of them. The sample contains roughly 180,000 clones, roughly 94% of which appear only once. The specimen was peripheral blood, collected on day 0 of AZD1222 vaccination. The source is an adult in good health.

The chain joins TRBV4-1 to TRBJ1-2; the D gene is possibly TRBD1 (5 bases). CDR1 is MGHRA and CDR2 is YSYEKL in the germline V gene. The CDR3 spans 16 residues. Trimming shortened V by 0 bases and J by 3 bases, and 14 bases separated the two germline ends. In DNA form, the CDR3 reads TGCGCCAGCAGCCAAGAGGAACTTGGGGGTGACTATGGCTACACCTTC. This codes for CASSQEELGGDYGYTF.

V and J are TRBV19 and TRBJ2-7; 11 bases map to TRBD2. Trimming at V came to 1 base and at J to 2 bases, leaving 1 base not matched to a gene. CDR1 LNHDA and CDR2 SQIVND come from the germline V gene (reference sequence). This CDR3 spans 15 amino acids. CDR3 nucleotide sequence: TGTGCCAGTAGTATAGTAGCGGGAGGGCCCTACGAGCAGTACTTC. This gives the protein CASSIVAGGPYEQYF.

Here the CDR3 DNA reads TGTGCCGGCTACCCGAATGGAGACTATGGCTACACCTTC. This sequence encodes CAGYPNGDYGYTF. The chain carries TRBV2 and TRBJ1-2; no definite D call. V was cut by 11 bases and J by 3 bases, with 16 bases left in between. Per germline, CDR1 SNHLY and CDR2 FYNNEI. The CDR3 spans 13 residues.

The chain's CDR3 is CSVGVAGEKLFF. CDR3 sequence (DNA): TGCAGCGTTGGGGTGGCGGGAGAAAAACTGTTTTTT. V usage is TRBV29-1 and J usage is TRBJ1-4; no reliable D call. This CDR3 comprises 12 residues. Looked up from germline, CDR1 is SQVTM and CDR2 is ANQGSEA. Trimming stripped 4 bases from V and 8 bases from J, with 11 bases between.

CDR3 nucleotide sequence: TGTGCCAGCCACCTCGGTCCTAATGAAAAACTGTTTTTT. It translates to CASHLGPNEKLFF. The chain is built from TRBV25-1 and TRBJ1-4; D unresolved. Germline V gene data show CDR1 as MGHDK and CDR2 as SYGVNS. Trimming removed 8 bases from V and 3 bases from J, with 10 bases in between. This CDR3 comprises 13 residues.

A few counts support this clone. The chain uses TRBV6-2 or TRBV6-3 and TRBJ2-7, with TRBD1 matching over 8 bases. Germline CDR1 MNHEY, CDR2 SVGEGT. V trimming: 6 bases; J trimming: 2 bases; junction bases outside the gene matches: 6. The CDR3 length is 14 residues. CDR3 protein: CASSRQGTTYEQYF. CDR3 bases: TGTGCCAGCAGCCGACAGGGGACAACCTACGAGCAGTACTTC.

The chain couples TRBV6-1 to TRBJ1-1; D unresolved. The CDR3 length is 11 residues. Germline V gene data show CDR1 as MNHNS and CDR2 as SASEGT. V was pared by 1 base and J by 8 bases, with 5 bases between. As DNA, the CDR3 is TGTGCCAGCAGTGAAGAGATAGAAGCTTTCTTT. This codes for CASSEEIEAFF.

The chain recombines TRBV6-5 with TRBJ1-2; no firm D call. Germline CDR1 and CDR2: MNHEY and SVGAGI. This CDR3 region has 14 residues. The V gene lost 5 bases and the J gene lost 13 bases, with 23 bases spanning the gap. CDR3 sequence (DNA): TGTGCCAGCAGTCCCCAGCGGAGTGAACCCCACTCCACCTTC. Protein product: CASSPQRSEPHSTF.

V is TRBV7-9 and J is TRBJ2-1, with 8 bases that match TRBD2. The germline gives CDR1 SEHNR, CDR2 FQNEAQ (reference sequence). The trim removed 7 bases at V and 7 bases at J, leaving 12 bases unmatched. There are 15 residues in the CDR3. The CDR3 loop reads CASTIGSGSWNEQFF. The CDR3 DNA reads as TGTGCCAGCACCATCGGGAGCGGGAGTTGGAATGAGCAGTTCTTC.

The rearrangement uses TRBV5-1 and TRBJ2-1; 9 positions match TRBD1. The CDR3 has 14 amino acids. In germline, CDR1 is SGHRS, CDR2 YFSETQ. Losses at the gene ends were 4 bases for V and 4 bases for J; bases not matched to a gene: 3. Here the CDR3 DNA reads TGCGCCAGCAGCATCGGACAGGGGTACAATGAGCAGTTCTTC. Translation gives CASSIGQGYNEQFF. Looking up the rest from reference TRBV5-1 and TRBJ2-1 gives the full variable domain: KAGVTQTPRYLIKTRGQQVTLSCSPISGHRSVSWYQQTPGQGLQFLFEYFSETQRNKGNFPGRFSGRQFSNSRSEMNVSTLELGDSALYLCASSIGQGYNEQFFGPGTRLTVL.

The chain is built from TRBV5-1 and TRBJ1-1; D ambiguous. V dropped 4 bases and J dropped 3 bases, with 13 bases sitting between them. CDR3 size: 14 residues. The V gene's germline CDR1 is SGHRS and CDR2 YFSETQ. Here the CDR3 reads CASSQSGSHTEAFF. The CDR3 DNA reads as TGCGCCAGCAGCCAATCCGGGAGTCACACTGAAGCTTTCTTT.

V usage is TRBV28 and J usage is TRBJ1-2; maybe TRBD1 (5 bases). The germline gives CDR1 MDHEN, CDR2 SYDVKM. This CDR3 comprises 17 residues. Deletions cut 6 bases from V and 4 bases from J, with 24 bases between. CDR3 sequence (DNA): TGTGCCAGCAGCCCTCCAGGCGTGGGGACTCGGAGCTATGGCTACACCTTC. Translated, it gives CASSPPGVGTRSYGYTF.

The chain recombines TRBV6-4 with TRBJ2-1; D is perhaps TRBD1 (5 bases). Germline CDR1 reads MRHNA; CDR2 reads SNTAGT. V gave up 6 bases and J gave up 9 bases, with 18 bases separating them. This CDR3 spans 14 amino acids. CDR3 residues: CASSSGTPQGEQFF. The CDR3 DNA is TGTGCCAGCAGCTCCGGTACTCCCCAGGGTGAGCAGTTCTTC.

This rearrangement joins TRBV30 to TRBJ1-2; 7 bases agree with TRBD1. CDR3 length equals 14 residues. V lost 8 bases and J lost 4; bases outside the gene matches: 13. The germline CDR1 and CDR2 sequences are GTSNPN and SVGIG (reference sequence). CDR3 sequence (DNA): TGTGCCGGAACAGGGGCTGCCTTCGTCTATGGCTACACCTTC. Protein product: CAGTGAAFVYGYTF. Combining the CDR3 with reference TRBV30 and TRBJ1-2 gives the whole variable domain SQTIHQWPATLVQPVGSPLSLECTVEGTSNPNLYWYRQAAGRGLQLLFYSVGIGQISSEVPQNLSASRPQDRQFILSSKKLLLSDSGFYLCAGTGAAFVYGYTFGSGTRLTVV.

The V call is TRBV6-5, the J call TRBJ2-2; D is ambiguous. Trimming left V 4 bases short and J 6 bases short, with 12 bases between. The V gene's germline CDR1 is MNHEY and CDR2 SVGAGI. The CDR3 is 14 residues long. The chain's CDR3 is CASSLVKFAGELFF. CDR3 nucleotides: TGTGCCAGCAGTTTGGTGAAGTTTGCCGGGGAGCTGTTTTTT.

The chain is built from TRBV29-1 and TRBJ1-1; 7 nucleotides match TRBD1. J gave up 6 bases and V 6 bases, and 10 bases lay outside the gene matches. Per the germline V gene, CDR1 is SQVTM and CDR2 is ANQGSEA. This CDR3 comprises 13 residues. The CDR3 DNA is TGCAGCGTGAAGGGACAGTTGGGCGCTGAAGCTTTCTTT. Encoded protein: CSVKGQLGAEAFF. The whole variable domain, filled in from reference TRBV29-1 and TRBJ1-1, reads SAVISQKPSRDICQRGTSLTIQCQVDSQVTMMFWYRQQPGQSLTLIATANQGSEATYESGFVIDKFPISRPNLTFSTLTVSNMSPEDSSIYLCSVKGQLGAEAFFGQGTRLTVV.